The 10 T cell receptor beta chains below all came from one sample that was sequenced in a study of blood T cell repertoires in COVID-19. The assay was immunoSEQ multiplex PCR, and TCRdb's table has in-frame clones only and misses some. The sample lists hundreds of thousands of clones; 90% were seen once. The sample taken for sequencing was PBMCs or T cells enriched from blood (not recorded which). These receptors came from a woman under 30 with acute COVID-19.

The table lists this clone with a count of one. V and J are TRBV7-9 and TRBJ2-2; 11 bases are shared with TRBD2. J gave up 7 bases and V 3 bases, and 13 bases lay outside the gene matches. This CDR3 spans 18 amino acids. CDR1 SEHNR and CDR2 FQNEAQ come from the germline V gene (reference sequence). CDR3: CASSFRLAGPQDIGELFF. DNA for the CDR3: TGTGCCAGCAGCTTTCGACTAGCGGGACCCCAAGATATCGGGGAGCTGTTTTTT.

V and J are TRBV28 and TRBJ2-7, with D perhaps matching TRBD2 (6 bases). CDR3 length: 14 residues. Germline lookup yields CDR1 MDHEN and CDR2 SYDVKM. V lost 1 base to trimming and J lost 5 bases, with 12 bases between them. CDR3 sequence: CASSLSGGPDEQYF. The CDR3 DNA sequence: TGTGCCAGCAGTTTATCTGGAGGGCCGGACGAGCAGTACTTC.

The V call is TRBV25-1, the J call TRBJ2-2, with TRBD1 matching over 10 bases. The CDR3 is 14 residues long. After removal of 6 bases from V and 3 bases from J, the junction contained 1 base not matched to a gene. Germline V gene sequence: CDR1 MGHDK, CDR2 SYGVNS. In DNA form, the CDR3 reads TGTGCCAGCAGGGGGACAGGGGACACCGGGGAGCTGTTTTTT. It encodes CASRGTGDTGELFF.

V is TRBV7-9 and J is TRBJ1-2; 7 nucleotides align to TRBD1. CDR3 size: 13 residues. The germline V gene has CDR1 SEHNR and CDR2 FQNEAQ (reference sequence). With 3 bases clipped from V and 7 bases from J, the junction kept 5 bases outside the gene matches. Here the CDR3 DNA reads TGTGCCAGCAGCTTCGGACAGGCGGGTGGCTACACCTTC. Protein sequence: CASSFGQAGGYTF. Supplemented by reference TRBV7-9 and TRBJ1-2, the full variable domain reads DTGVSQNPRHKITKRGQNVTFRCDPISEHNRLYWYRQTLGQGPEFLTYFQNEAQLEKSRLLSDRFSAERPKGSFSTLEIQRTEQGDSAMYLCASSFGQAGGYTFGSGTRLTVV.

This chain connects TRBV19 to TRBJ1-6, with D perhaps TRBD1 (6 bases). This CDR3 spans 18 amino acids. V was pared by 1 base and J by 7 bases, with 20 bases between. Germline V gives CDR1 LNHDA, CDR2 SQIVND (reference sequence). The CDR3 reads CASSIVALSGARNSPLHF. The CDR3 DNA sequence: TGTGCCAGTAGTATAGTAGCTCTTTCAGGGGCAAGGAATTCACCCCTCCACTTT.

This chain joins TRBV6-2 or TRBV6-3 and TRBJ2-7, with 10 positions matching TRBD2. CDR1 is MNHEY and CDR2 is SVGEGT in the germline V gene. With V trimmed by 7 bases and J by 3 bases, 3 bases remained unmatched. There are 13 residues in the CDR3. The CDR3 DNA reads as TGTGCCAGCAACCCTAGCGGGAGCTACGAGCAGTACTTC. Residues: CASNPSGSYEQYF.

The chain carries TRBV30 and TRBJ2-7; 8 bases match TRBD2. The V and J ends lost 5 bases and 0 bases, in that order; junction bases with no gene match: 18. Germline V gene data show CDR1 as GTSNPN and CDR2 as SVGIG (reference sequence). This CDR3 is built from 18 residues. The CDR3 loop is CAWSGPVTSGGSSYEQYF. CDR3 DNA sequence: TGTGCCTGGTCAGGGCCGGTCACTAGCGGAGGGAGCTCCTACGAGCAGTACTTC.

The V and J genes are TRBV7-9 and TRBJ2-3; TRBD2 is a possible D gene (6 bases). V was shortened by 5 bases and J by 2 bases, with 20 bases between the two germline ends. Germline V gene sequence: CDR1 SEHNR, CDR2 FQNEAQ (reference sequence). This CDR3 comprises 17 residues. CDR3 loop: CASSLPGSGEPTDTQYF. CDR3 in DNA: TGTGCCAGCAGCCTTCCGGGTAGCGGAGAACCCACAGATACGCAGTATTTT.

The chain uses TRBV6-5 and TRBJ2-3; no clear D gene. From germline, CDR1 is MNHEY and CDR2 SVGAGI. The CDR3 has 14 amino acids. V gave up 8 bases and J gave up 1 base, with 13 bases separating them. The CDR3 loop reads CASLVAARTDTQYF. The CDR3 region has the DNA TGTGCCAGCCTAGTAGCCGCCCGCACAGATACGCAGTATTTT.

This chain links TRBV19 with TRBJ2-1, with D possibly matching TRBD1 (6 bases). The germline gives CDR1 LNHDA, CDR2 SQIVND (reference sequence). This CDR3 comprises 14 residues. V lost 7 bases and J 4 bases, leaving 14 bases between the germline ends. The CDR3 reads CASNPQGLYNEQFF. The CDR3 DNA reads as TGTGCCAGTAACCCCCAGGGGTTGTACAATGAGCAGTTCTTC.